The T cell receptor (beta chain) described here comes from a study of vaccination effects on CD4 cells after COVID-19. This table comes from immunoSEQ multiplex PCR, and its TCRdb copy is limited to in-frame clones, with some not included. The table lists about 31,000 clones, about 63% of them singletons, with around 27% in the top ten. A word on this clone: Its antigen is currently unknown.

Antigen-specific CD4+ T cells were first expanded with viral peptide pools by the ViraFEST assay and only then sequenced. Culturing for about 9 days preceded CD4+ T cell isolation. Vaccine recipients, nucleocapsid antibody negative, had no prior SARS-CoV-2 infection. Each culture well received a few million PBMC. These cells were then cultured in IMDM with roughly 9 IU/ml IL-2 and roughly 10 ug/ml peptides. The study's findings and limits: Late in the post-vaccination period, infection-induced and vaccine-induced clones underwent marked clonal contraction.

The CDR3 length is 18 residues. Germline loops: CDR1 SGHVS, CDR2 FQNEAQ. Trimming shortened V by 4 bases and J by 2 bases, and 22 bases separated the two germline ends. This sequence was found in a human donor who received a COVID-19 vaccine. The source material was CD4+ T cells from PBMCs cultured with HCoV-229E spike peptides, sampled before COVID-19 vaccination. The chain is built from TRBV7-8 and TRBJ2-3; D is possibly TRBD2 (5 bases). The CDR3 DNA is TGTGCCAGCAGCTACAAACCTTTACTCGGGGTCCCCACAGATACGCAGTATTTT. Amino acid sequence: CASSYKPLLGVPTDTQYF. Based on the CDR3 plus reference TRBV7-8 and TRBJ2-3, the full variable domain is GAGVSQSPRYKVAKRGQDVALRCDPISGHVSLFWYQQALGQGPEFLTYFQNEAQLDKSGLPSDRFFAERPEGSVSTLKIQRTQQEDSAVYLCASSYKPLLGVPTDTQYFGPGTRLTVL.